This T cell receptor (beta chain) was captured in a study of blood T cells in healthy people across ages. Findings and caveats of the study: Leaving the PBMCs unsorted stopped any conclusive comparison of naive versus antigen-experienced cells.

This clonotype was detected only a few times. Its matching antigen is unknown. Primed by a sample-barcoded 5' primer and a J-beta primer mix, a second PCR proceeded for about 7 to 12 cycles. In TCRdb, the 5' RACE reads were re-called with MiXCR into one record per CDR3 protein. The sample contains roughly 1.5 million distinct CDR3 sequences, approximately 39% of which appear only once. V lost 3 bases and J lost 5, with 7 bases in between. The CDR3 spans 13 residues. Looked up from germline, CDR1 is MNHEY and CDR2 is SVGEGT. At least 5 micrograms of total RNA were extracted per sample. The specimen sequenced was blood. This clonotype was obtained from a woman in her late teens or twenties in good health. This sequence joins TRBV6-2 or TRBV6-3 and TRBJ2-2; no clear D. The CDR3 coding sequence is TGTGCCAGCAGTTATCAGGAAACCGGGGAGCTGTTTTTT. Residues: CASSYQETGELFF.